This T cell receptor beta chain was captured by sequencing in a study of T cells in women clearing cervical HPV infection. Some clones are missing from TCRdb's copy, which holds only in-frame ones; the method was immunoSEQ multiplex PCR. In total, the table holds roughly 30,000 clones. The germline V and J ends were trimmed by 0 bases and 6 bases, with 7 bases remaining between them. The CDR3 has 14 residues. Germline CDR1 SGHNT, CDR2 YYREEE (reference sequence). Concerning this clone: The read terminates 3 residues before the CDR3 end, so the remaining end is supplied by the germline J gene.

The chain combines TRBV5-4 with TRBJ1-6; no firm D call. This sequence originates from a woman between 18 and 70 years old with a cervical HPV16 infection that either progressed to CIN3+ or cleared (not recorded which). Sequenced material: blood buffy coat. This chain's CDR3 is CASSLGQFNSPLHF. Incomplete CDR3 DNA: TGTGCCAGCAGCTTGGGACAATTTAATTCACCC. Full variable domain (missing parts from reference TRBV5-4 and TRBJ1-6): ETGVTQSPTHLIKTRGQQVTLRCSSQSGHNTVSWYQQALGQGPQFIFQYYREEENGRGNFPPRFSGLQFPNYSSELNVNALELDDSALYLCASSLGQFNSPLHFGNGTRLTVT.